A single sample gave rise to the 13 T cell receptor beta chains below, sequenced in a study of identifying expanded T cells in peripheral blood. Sequencing used immunoSEQ multiplex PCR; TCRdb keeps in-frame clones, though not all of them. Here the sample spans about 58,000 clones, approximately 80% being singletons. Sequenced: blood. The receptors originated from a person aged 18-69 years in good health.

V gene TRBV9 combines with J gene TRBJ2-2; possible D gene TRBD1, 6 bases. The CDR3 runs 17 residues. Germline V gene lookup returns CDR1 SGDLS and CDR2 YYNGEE. V was cut by 4 bases and J by 5 bases, with 21 bases left in between. The DNA for the CDR3 is TGTGCCAGCAGCCGCTGGGCGACAGGCTGGAGTACCGGGGAGCTGTTTTTT. This sequence encodes CASSRWATGWSTGELFF. Full variable domain (rest looked up from reference TRBV9 and TRBJ2-2): DSGVTQTPKHLITATGQRVTLRCSPRSGDLSVYWYQQSLDQGLQFLIQYYNGEERAKGNILERFSAQQFPDLHSELNLSSLELGDSALYFCASSRWATGWSTGELFFGEGSRLTVL.

The chain is built from TRBV11-2 and TRBJ2-7; 10 nucleotides align to TRBD2. CDR1 and CDR2 (germline): SGHAT, FQNNGV. The CDR3 runs 15 residues. J was trimmed by 4 bases and V by 1 base; bases with no gene match: 4. The CDR3 coding sequence is TGTGCCAGCAGCTTAGGTAGCGGGGGGTATTACGAGCAGTACTTC. Its translation is CASSLGSGGYYEQYF.

In this sample, this clone turned up a few times. V and J are TRBV19 and TRBJ2-1; no reliable D call. V lost 1 base to trimming and J lost 7 bases, with 11 bases between them. Germline assignment: CDR1 LNHDA and CDR2 SQIVND (reference sequence). This CDR3 region has 14 residues. This chain's CDR3 is CASSIGLLPNEQFF. The CDR3 nucleotides are TGTGCCAGTAGTATAGGGTTACTTCCGAATGAGCAGTTCTTC.

The chain combines TRBV29-1 with TRBJ2-3; D not resolved. Germline CDR1 SQVTM, CDR2 ANQGSEA. The CDR3 spans 14 residues. V was clipped by 4 bases and J by 2 bases, with 13 bases between them. CDR3 bases: TGCAGCGTTGTAGCCACGGGCTCCACAGATACGCAGTATTTT. Translated, it gives CSVVATGSTDTQYF.

This sequence joins TRBV4-2 and TRBJ2-3, with TRBD2 matching 12 bases. Looked up from germline, CDR1 is LGHNA and CDR2 is YNFKEQ. The trim removed 0 bases at V and 4 bases at J, leaving 2 bases unmatched. The CDR3 covers 16 residues. The CDR3, as DNA: TGTGCCAGCAGCCAAGACCTAGCGGGGGGGCCAGATACGCAGTATTTT. Translation: CASSQDLAGGPDTQYF.

V and J are TRBV20-1 and TRBJ2-5; no reliable D call. CDR3 length equals 11 residues. The germline CDR1 and CDR2 sequences are DFQATT and SNEGSKA (reference sequence). V was trimmed by 5 bases and J by 0 bases, leaving 4 bases between them. The chain's CDR3 is CSAGHQETQYF. The CDR3 coding sequence is TGCAGTGCTGGACACCAAGAGACCCAGTACTTC.

The rearrangement joins TRBV5-4 to TRBJ2-1; 9 bases are a match to TRBD2. This CDR3 is built from 15 residues. From germline, CDR1 is SGHNT and CDR2 YYREEE (reference sequence). J gave up 7 bases and V 9 bases, and 14 bases lay outside the gene matches. The CDR3, as DNA: TGTGCCACATTAAAGGGACTAGCACCACTTAATGAGCAGTTCTTC. Its translation: CATLKGLAPLNEQFF.

This clone was seen only a few times. The V gene is TRBV19, the J gene TRBJ1-1; weak D call: TRBD1 (6 bases). The V gene's germline CDR1 is LNHDA and CDR2 SQIVND (reference sequence). This CDR3 has 13 amino acids. The V end was cut by 5 bases, the J end by 4 bases, with 11 bases between. The CDR3 here is CASSPGGLTEAFF. The DNA for the CDR3 is TGTGCCAGTAGTCCCGGGGGGCTCACTGAAGCTTTCTTT.

The genes are TRBV7-2 and TRBJ1-5; D is unclear. Germline V lookup: CDR1 SGHTA, CDR2 FQGNSA. V lost 5 bases to trimming and J lost 7 bases, with 21 bases between them. This CDR3 region has 16 residues. The chain's CDR3 is CASSPSSGNPAQPQHF. CDR3 in DNA: TGTGCCAGCAGCCCATCCTCCGGGAACCCGGCCCAGCCCCAGCATTTT.

The chain carries TRBV10-3 and TRBJ1-2, with D uncertain. The CDR3 spans 12 residues. From germline, CDR1 is ENHRY and CDR2 SYGVKD. Trimming removed 3 bases from V and 4 bases from J, with 6 bases in between. The CDR3 here is CAISEGPYGYTF. DNA for the CDR3: TGTGCCATCAGTGAAGGCCCCTATGGCTACACCTTC.

The J gene is TRBJ2-2, the V gene TRBV19; D might be TRBD2 (5 bases). V lost 3 bases, J lost 2 bases, and 13 bases lay in between. The CDR3 runs 16 residues. CDR1 is LNHDA, CDR2 SQIVND, per germline (reference sequence). The CDR3 region is CASSIEERRNTGELFF. The CDR3 DNA reads as TGTGCCAGTAGTATTGAAGAGCGGAGAAACACCGGGGAGCTGTTTTTT. Combining the CDR3 with reference TRBV19 and TRBJ2-2 gives the whole variable domain DGGITQSPKYLFRKEGQNVTLSCEQNLNHDAMYWYRQDPGQGLRLIYYSQIVNDFQKGDIAEGYSVSREKKESFPLTVTSAQKNPTAFYLCASSIEERRNTGELFFGEGSRLTVL.

The V call is TRBV7-2, the J call TRBJ1-1, with 8 bases lining up with TRBD1. The V gene's germline CDR1 is SGHTA and CDR2 FQGNSA. Losses at the gene ends were 2 bases for V and 3 bases for J; bases not matched to a gene: 11. The CDR3 has 17 residues. The CDR3 sequence: CASSLLGQGIDYTEAFF. CDR3 sequence (DNA): TGTGCCAGCAGCTTACTAGGACAGGGAATAGATTACACTGAAGCTTTCTTT.

The CDR3 loop reads CAWSPIPSWGETQYF. The CDR3 DNA is TGTGCCTGGAGTCCGATACCATCATGGGGGGAGACCCAGTACTTC. V is TRBV30 and J is TRBJ2-5; D assignment may be TRBD1 or TRBD2 (5 bases each). The germline V gene encodes CDR1 GTSNPN and CDR2 SVGIG (reference sequence). Between the trimmed V and J ends, which lost 2 bases and 5 bases, there was a span of 18 bases. The CDR3 runs to 15 residues.